A single sample is the source of the 17 T cell receptor beta chains below, sequenced in a study of quantifying T cell responses using KT2 cells. Study information: cDNA was made from DNase-treated RNA using alpha and beta constant primers.

The cDNA 3' end received a ligated oligonucleotide with a UMI. An equimolar mix of RC1.1 and RC1.2 primed the beta chain across TRBC1 and TRBC2. TCRdb reprocessed the UMI-ligation and nested PCR reads via MiXCR and lists one record per CDR3 protein. The sample includes 45,000 to 65,000 distinct CDR3 sequences, 12% of them seen just once. Sequenced: PBMCs spiked with cells of the T cell clone KT2. These receptors all come from a human donor.

Many counts were recorded for this clonotype. The chain couples TRBV2 to TRBJ2-7; D remains ambiguous. Germline V gene lookup returns CDR1 SNHLY and CDR2 FYNNEI. CDR3 length equals 11 residues. Trimming left V 4 bases short and J 3 bases short, with 4 bases between. The CDR3: CASSVNYEQYF. In DNA form, the CDR3 reads TGTGCCAGCAGTGTGAACTACGAGCAGTACTTC. Looking up the rest from reference TRBV2 and TRBJ2-7 gives the full variable domain: EPEVTQTPSHQVTQMGQEVILRCVPISNHLYFYWYRQILGQKVEFLVSFYNNEISEKSEIFDDQFSVERPDGSNFTLKIRSTKLEDSAMYFCASSVNYEQYFGPGTRLTVT.

This chain links TRBV6-5 with TRBJ1-6, with D unclear. Trimming stripped 2 bases from V and 3 bases from J, with 11 bases between. Germline V gene data show CDR1 as MNHEY and CDR2 as SVGAGI. There are 16 residues in the CDR3. In DNA form, the CDR3 reads TGTGCCAGCAGTTACAGCGTCGGGCGCTATAATTCACCCCTCCACTTT. Amino acids: CASSYSVGRYNSPLHF.

The CDR3 sequence: CSARFWTGAKDTQYF. The CDR3 DNA reads TGCAGTGCTAGGTTCTGGACAGGGGCTAAGGATACGCAGTATTTT. V and J are TRBV20-1 and TRBJ2-3; 9 positions match TRBD1. The CDR3 is 15 amino acids. Per germline, CDR1 DFQATT and CDR2 SNEGSKA (reference sequence). The trim removed 3 bases at V and 6 bases at J, leaving 10 bases unmatched.

This clonotype was detected a few times. The rearrangement joins TRBV29-1 to TRBJ2-7; TRBD1 matches 7 bases. Germline lookup yields CDR1 SQVTM and CDR2 ANQGSEA. V gave up 5 bases and J gave up 1 base; unmatched junction bases: 11. CDR3 size: 15 residues. This chain's CDR3 is CSVRQGEERSYEQYF. The CDR3 nucleotides are TGCAGCGTTCGACAGGGCGAAGAGCGGTCCTACGAGCAGTACTTC.

This clonotype occurred a few times. The rearrangement joins TRBV12-3 or TRBV12-4 to TRBJ1-1; tentatively, D is TRBD1 (5 bases). The CDR3 is 12 residues long. The ends were cut back, 7 bases at V and 5 bases at J, with 11 bases in the middle. The CDR3 reads CASTQGGTEAFF. In nucleotides, the CDR3 is TGTGCCAGCACCCAGGGCGGTACTGAAGCTTTCTTT.

Many counts were recorded for this clonotype. The chain is built from TRBV5-1 and TRBJ2-1, with D possibly matching TRBD1 (5 bases). CDR3 length: 15 amino acids. Germline V gene sequence: CDR1 SGHRS, CDR2 YFSETQ. Trimming stripped 4 bases from V and 6 bases from J, with 17 bases between. CDR3 region: CASSPRADHGNEQFF. The CDR3 DNA reads as TGCGCCAGCAGCCCCAGGGCAGACCACGGCAATGAGCAGTTCTTC.

The rearrangement uses TRBV7-8 and TRBJ2-7; maybe TRBD2 (5 bases). Germline lookup yields CDR1 SGHVS and CDR2 FQNEAQ. With 8 bases removed from V and 7 bases from J, the gap between germline ends came to 18 bases. This CDR3 contains 13 residues. CDR3 residues: CASREGPRREQYF. Here the CDR3 DNA reads TGTGCCAGCCGGGAAGGACCCCGTCGGGAGCAGTACTTC.

Concerning this clonotype: Sequence at one end of the junction differs from germline and may be a read error. This chain joins TRBV4-3 and TRBJ2-1, with D possibly TRBD2 on 5 matching bases. From germline, CDR1 is LGHNA and CDR2 YSLEER. CDR3 length equals 16 residues. CDR3: CVSSQDPRDSYNEQFF. DNA of the CDR3: TGCGTCAGCAGCCAAGATCCCCGGGACTCCTACAATGAGCAGTTCTTC.

This clonotype turned up a few times. The rearrangement links TRBV6-2 or TRBV6-3 to TRBJ2-3, with 8 bases lining up with TRBD2. Losses at the gene ends were 4 bases for V and 4 bases for J; bases not matched to a gene: 7. This CDR3 comprises 15 residues. Germline-derived CDR1 and CDR2 are MNHEY and SVGEGT. This CDR3 reads CASSLTGGPSDTQYF. CDR3 nucleotides: TGTGCCAGCAGTTTGACGGGAGGGCCCTCAGATACGCAGTATTTT.

V gene TRBV9 combines with J gene TRBJ2-1; no reliable D call. CDR3 length: 17 residues. Germline V gene data show CDR1 as SGDLS and CDR2 as YYNGEE. Trimming shortened V by 0 bases and J by 0 bases, and 13 bases separated the two germline ends. The CDR3 loop reads CASSVGVGSNSYNEQFF. The CDR3 coding sequence is TGTGCCAGCAGCGTAGGCGTGGGCAGTAACTCCTACAATGAGCAGTTCTTC.

The CDR3 DNA is TGTGCCAGCAGCCCCGGTAGTGATACGCAGTATTTT. This encodes CASSPGSDTQYF. The V and J genes are TRBV7-8 and TRBJ2-3; D gene unclear. The CDR3 is 12 residues long. V gave up 5 bases and J gave up 6 bases, with 9 bases separating them. Germline CDR1 SGHVS, CDR2 FQNEAQ.

This rearrangement joins TRBV2 to TRBJ2-3, with 12 nucleotides matching TRBD2. Germline V gene lookup returns CDR1 SNHLY and CDR2 FYNNEI. The CDR3 runs 16 residues. The trim removed 2 bases at V and 12 bases at J, leaving 12 bases unmatched. CDR3 residues: CASSELGLAGGTSQYF. The CDR3 nucleotides read TGTGCCAGCAGTGAATTGGGACTAGCGGGCGGGACTTCACAGTATTTT.

The gene calls are TRBV2 and TRBJ1-5; the match to TRBD1 covers 7 bases. This CDR3 region has 13 residues. V shed 6 bases and J 4 bases; nucleotides not matched to a gene: 3. The germline CDR1 and CDR2 sequences are SNHLY and FYNNEI. Here the CDR3 DNA reads TGTGCCAGCAGCCGGGACAGAAATCAGCCCCAGCATTTT. It codes for CASSRDRNQPQHF.

This rearrangement joins TRBV7-2 to TRBJ1-4, with TRBD1 as a possible D gene (6 bases). V gave up 1 base and J gave up 0 bases, with 6 bases separating them. The CDR3 is 15 amino acids. CDR1 is SGHTA and CDR2 is FQGNSA in the germline V gene. The CDR3 loop is CASSLGTATNEKLFF. CDR3 DNA: TGTGCCAGCAGCTTAGGGACAGCAACTAATGAAAAACTGTTTTTT.

Within the sample, this clonotype is medium-sized (0.01 to 0.1%). This sequence joins TRBV20-1 and TRBJ2-5; 15 positions match TRBD2. V was pared by 6 bases and J by 5 bases, with 7 bases of the junction left unmatched. This CDR3 contains 15 residues. Looked up from germline, CDR1 is DFQATT and CDR2 is SNEGSKA (reference sequence). CDR3 nucleotide sequence: TGCAGTGCCCGGACTAGCGGGGGGGAGCTTGAGACCCAGTACTTC. Amino acid sequence: CSARTSGGELETQYF.

This clonotype was observed a handful of times. The J gene is TRBJ2-5, the V gene TRBV7-3; possibly TRBD2 for D (6 bases). Trimming pared 1 base from V and 4 bases from J, leaving 7 bases between. CDR3 size: 13 residues. Germline CDR1 and CDR2: SGHTA and FQGTGA. DNA for the CDR3: TGTGCCAGCAGCTTAATGGGGGGAGAGACCCAGTACTTC. Its protein product is CASSLMGGETQYF.

This clonotype was seen at least ten times. The gene calls are TRBV20-1 and TRBJ2-3; D may be TRBD2 (6 bases). The CDR3 consists of 13 residues. Germline values: CDR1 DFQATT, CDR2 SNEGSKA (reference sequence). The DNA of the CDR3 is TGCAGGATGGGGGGAGCGAGCACAGATACGCAGTATTTT. Translated, it gives CRMGGASTDTQYF.